These 7 T cell receptor beta chains originate from one sample sequenced in a study of tumor and adjacent non-tumor tissue in lung cancer. The template was RNA from unsorted bulk tissue. This non-tumor lung sample came from over 3 cm beyond the tumor edge. The library came from three nested PCR rounds adapted from ARM-PCR protocols. TCRdb re-derived calls from the multiplex PCR reads in MiXCR, one entry per CDR3 protein. The table includes approximately 120,000 distinct CDR3 sequences, under 65% detected once. Sample: distant non-tumor lung tissue. The origin of the receptors is a man aged 55 to 70 with non-small cell lung cancer.

As for this clonotype: Likely a read error: the CDR3 ends without its conserved phenylalanine or tryptophan. No DNA is shown, since the ends of the CDR3 on it are uncertain; the CDR3 is the one TCRdb lists. The V call is TRBV12-3 or TRBV12-4, the J call TRBJ2-7; TRBD1 was called by the table and not checked on the DNA. The length of the CDR3 is 14 amino acids, counting both ends. The CDR3 is CASSFGTGKGERYL.

Turning to this clonotype: The germline gene is not matched at one end of the junction; a read error may be the cause. CDR3 nucleotide sequence: TGTGCCAGCAGCAGAGATCCTAGGGCGAACAATGAGCAGTTCTTC. This codes for CASSRDPRANNEQFF. This chain connects TRBV15 to TRBJ2-1; no reliable D call. Germline CDR1 is LNHNV and CDR2 is YYDKDF (reference sequence). This CDR3 is built from 15 residues.

This clonotype was recorded at least ten times. V and J are TRBV20-1 and TRBJ2-7, with unresolved D. The germline V gene encodes CDR1 DFQATT and CDR2 SNEGSKA (reference sequence). Trimming stripped 3 bases from V and 4 bases from J, with 10 bases between. This CDR3 spans 12 amino acids. CDR3 sequence reads: CSASEEGYEQYF. The CDR3 DNA reads as TGCAGTGCTAGTGAGGAAGGTTACGAGCAGTACTTC.

Comments on this clonotype: Since no conserved phenylalanine or tryptophan closes the CDR3, a read error is the likely cause. The genes are TRBV12-3 or TRBV12-4 and TRBJ1-1, with D uncertain. The CDR3 length is 13 residues. CDR3 sequence (DNA): TGTGCCAGCAGTTTGGGCGCGAACACTGAGGCTTTCTGT. Protein: CASSLGANTEAFC.

In its sample, this clonotype was seen many times. The chain recombines TRBV6-2 or TRBV6-3 with TRBJ2-1; 8 bases line up with TRBD2. Trimming removed 2 bases from V and 0 bases from J; junction bases left unmatched: 6. CDR3 length equals 17 residues. Germline V gives CDR1 MNHEY, CDR2 SVGEGT. CDR3 DNA: TGTGCCAGCAGTTACCTTAGCGGGATGAGCTCCTACAATGAGCAGTTCTTC. Translating gives CASSYLSGMSSYNEQFF.

On this clonotype itself: At one end the junction does not follow the germline gene, possibly because of a read error. The chain combines TRBV6-5 with TRBJ2-7; TRBD2 matches at 10 bases. Germline CDR1 and CDR2: MNHEY and SVGAGI. The length of the CDR3 is 20 residues. The CDR3 loop reads CASNYPTRRQEREGRFEQYF. The CDR3 region has the DNA TGTGCCAGCAATTACCCAACGAGGAGACAGGAGCGGGAGGGCCGGTTCGAGCAGTATTTC.

This clonotype was recorded at least ten times. This chain joins TRBV12-5 and TRBJ2-7, with TRBD2 matching 7 bases. The CDR3 extends over 16 amino acids. CDR1 LGHNT and CDR2 FRNRAP come from the germline V gene. After removal of 1 base from V and 6 bases from J, the junction contained 12 bases not matched to a gene. This CDR3 reads CASGLGVGGGLSEQYF. The CDR3, as DNA: TGTGCTAGTGGTTTGGGGGTTGGCGGGGGATTGAGCGAGCAGTACTTC. Together with reference TRBV12-5 and TRBJ2-7, the CDR3 gives the full variable domain: DARVTQTPRHKVTEMGQEVTMRCQPILGHNTVFWYRQTMMQGLELLAYFRNRAPLDDSGMPKDRFSAEMPDATLATLKIQPSEPRDSAVYFCASGLGVGGGLSEQYFGPGTRLTVT.